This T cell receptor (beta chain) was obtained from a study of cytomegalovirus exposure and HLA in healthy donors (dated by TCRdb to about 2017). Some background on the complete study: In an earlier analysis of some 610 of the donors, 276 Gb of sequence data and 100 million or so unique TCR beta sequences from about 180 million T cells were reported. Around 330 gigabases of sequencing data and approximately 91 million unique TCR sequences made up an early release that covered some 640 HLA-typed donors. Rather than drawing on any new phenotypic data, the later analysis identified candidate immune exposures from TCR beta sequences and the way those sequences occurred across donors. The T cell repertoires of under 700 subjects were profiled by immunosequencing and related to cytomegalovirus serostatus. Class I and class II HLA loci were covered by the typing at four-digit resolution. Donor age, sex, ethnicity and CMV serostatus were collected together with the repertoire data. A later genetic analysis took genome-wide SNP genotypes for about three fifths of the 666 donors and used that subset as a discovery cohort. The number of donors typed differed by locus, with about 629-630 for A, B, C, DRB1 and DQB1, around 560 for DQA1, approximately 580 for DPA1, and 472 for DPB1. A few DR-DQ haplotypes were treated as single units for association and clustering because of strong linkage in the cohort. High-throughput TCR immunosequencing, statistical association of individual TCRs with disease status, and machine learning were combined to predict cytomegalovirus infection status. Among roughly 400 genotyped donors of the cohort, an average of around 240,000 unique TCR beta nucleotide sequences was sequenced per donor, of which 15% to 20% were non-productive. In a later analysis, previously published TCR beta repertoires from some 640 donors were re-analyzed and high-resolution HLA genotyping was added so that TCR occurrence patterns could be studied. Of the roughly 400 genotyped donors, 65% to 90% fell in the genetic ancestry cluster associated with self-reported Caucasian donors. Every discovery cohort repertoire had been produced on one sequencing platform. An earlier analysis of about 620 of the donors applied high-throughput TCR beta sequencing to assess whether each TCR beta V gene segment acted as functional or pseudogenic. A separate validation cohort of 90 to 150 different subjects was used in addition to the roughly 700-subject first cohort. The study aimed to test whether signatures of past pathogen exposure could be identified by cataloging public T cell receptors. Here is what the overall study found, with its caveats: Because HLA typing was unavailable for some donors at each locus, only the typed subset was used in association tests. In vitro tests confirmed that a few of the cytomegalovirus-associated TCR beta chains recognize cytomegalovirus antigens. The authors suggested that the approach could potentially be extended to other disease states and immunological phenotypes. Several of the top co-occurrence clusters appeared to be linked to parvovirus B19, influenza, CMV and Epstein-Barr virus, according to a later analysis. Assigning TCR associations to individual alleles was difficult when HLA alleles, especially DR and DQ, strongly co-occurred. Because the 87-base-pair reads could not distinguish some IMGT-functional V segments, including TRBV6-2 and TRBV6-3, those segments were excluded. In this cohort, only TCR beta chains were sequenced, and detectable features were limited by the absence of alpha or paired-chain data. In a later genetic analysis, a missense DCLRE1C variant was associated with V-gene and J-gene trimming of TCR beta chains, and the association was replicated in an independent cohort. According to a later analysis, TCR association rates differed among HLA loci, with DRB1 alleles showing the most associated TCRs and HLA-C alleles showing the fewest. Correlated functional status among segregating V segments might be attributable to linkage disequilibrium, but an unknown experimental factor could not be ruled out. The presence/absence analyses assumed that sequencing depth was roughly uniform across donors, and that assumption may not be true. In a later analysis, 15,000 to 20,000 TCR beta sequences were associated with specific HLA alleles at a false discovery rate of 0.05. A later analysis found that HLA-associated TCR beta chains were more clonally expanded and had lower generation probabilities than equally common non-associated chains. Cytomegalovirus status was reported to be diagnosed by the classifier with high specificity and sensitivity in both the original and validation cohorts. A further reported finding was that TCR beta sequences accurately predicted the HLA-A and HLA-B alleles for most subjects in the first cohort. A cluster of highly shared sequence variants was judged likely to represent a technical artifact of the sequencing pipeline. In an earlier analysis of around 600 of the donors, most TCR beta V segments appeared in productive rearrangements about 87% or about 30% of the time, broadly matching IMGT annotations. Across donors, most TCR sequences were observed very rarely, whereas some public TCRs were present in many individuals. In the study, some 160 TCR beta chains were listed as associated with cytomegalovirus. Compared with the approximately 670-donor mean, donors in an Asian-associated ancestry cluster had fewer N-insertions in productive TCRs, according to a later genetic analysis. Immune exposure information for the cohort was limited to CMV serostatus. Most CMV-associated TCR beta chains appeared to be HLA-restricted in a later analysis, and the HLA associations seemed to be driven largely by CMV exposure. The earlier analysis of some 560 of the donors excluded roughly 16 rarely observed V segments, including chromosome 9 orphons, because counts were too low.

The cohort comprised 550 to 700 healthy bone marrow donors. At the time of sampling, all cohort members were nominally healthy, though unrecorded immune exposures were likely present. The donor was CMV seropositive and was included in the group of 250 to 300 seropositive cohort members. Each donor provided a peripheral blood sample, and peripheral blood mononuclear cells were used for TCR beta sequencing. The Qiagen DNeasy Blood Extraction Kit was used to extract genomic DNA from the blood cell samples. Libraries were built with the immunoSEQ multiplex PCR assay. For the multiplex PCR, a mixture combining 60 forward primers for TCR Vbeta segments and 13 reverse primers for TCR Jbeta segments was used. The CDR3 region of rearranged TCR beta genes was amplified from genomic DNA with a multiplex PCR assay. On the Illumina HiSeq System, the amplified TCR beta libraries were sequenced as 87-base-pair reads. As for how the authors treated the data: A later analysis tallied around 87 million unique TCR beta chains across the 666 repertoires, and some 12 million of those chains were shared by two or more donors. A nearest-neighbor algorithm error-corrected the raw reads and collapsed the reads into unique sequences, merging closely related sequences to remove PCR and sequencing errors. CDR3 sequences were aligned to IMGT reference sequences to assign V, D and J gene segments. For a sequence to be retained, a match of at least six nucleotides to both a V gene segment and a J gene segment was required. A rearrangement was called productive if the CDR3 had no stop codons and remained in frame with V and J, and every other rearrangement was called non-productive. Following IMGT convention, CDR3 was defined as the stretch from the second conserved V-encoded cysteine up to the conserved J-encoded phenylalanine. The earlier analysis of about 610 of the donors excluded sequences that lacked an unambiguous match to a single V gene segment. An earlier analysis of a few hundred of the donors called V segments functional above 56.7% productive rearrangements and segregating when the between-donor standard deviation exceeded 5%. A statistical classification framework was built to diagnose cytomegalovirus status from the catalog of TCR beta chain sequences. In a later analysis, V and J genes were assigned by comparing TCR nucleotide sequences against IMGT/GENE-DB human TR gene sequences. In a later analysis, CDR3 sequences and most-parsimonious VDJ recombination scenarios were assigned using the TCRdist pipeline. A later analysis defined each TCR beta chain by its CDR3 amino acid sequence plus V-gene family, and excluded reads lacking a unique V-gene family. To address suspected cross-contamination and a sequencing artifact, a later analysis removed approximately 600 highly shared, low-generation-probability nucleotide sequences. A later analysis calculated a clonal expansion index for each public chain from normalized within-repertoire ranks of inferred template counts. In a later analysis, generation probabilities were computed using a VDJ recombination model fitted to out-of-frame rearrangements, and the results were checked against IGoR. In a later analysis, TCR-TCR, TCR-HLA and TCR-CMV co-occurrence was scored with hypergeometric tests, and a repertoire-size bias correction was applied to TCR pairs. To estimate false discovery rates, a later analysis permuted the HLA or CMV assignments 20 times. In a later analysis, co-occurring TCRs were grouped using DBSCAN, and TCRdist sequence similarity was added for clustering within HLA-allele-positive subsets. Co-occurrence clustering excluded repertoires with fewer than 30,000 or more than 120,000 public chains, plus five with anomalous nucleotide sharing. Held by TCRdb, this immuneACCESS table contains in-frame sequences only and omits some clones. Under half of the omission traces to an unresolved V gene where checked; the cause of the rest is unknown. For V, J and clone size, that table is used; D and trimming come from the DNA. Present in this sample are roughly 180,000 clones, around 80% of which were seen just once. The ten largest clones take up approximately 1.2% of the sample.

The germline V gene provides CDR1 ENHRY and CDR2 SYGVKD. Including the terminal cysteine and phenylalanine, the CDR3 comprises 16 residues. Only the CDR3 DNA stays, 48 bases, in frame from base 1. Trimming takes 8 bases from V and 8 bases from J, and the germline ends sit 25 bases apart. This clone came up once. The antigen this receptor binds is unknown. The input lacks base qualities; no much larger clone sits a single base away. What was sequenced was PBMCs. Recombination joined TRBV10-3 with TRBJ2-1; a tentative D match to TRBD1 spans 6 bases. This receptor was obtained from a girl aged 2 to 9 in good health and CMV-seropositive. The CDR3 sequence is CAISWAGISKGDEQFF. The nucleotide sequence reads TGTGCCATCTCATGGGCGGGTATCTCGAAGGGGGATGAGCAGTTCTTC.